The sequence of this TCR beta chain was determined in a study of blood T cell repertoires in COVID-19. Turning to the study itself: The United States, Italy and Spain provided the acute and convalescent COVID-19 samples. Sources were T cells, B-cell-depleted T cells, or PBMCs; the material itself was cDNA or gDNA.

Authors' analysis steps: Nucleated cell number was recorded as an estimate derived from reference gene primer amplification. Clones were read by immunoSEQ multiplex PCR, and TCRdb kept only the in-frame ones, dropping some. D and trimming come from the DNA, and the V and J calls and clone size come from that table. The table records about 98,000 clones, about 72% of them present only once. Germline CDR1 is SGHAT and CDR2 is FQNNGV. The CDR3 covers 13 residues. Trimming cost V 1 base and J 8 bases; bases outside gene matches: 4. The sequencing input was peripheral blood. V usage is TRBV11-2 and J usage is TRBJ1-2; 7 nucleotides line up with TRBD1. This sequence was found in a man between 60 and 75 years old with active or convalescent COVID-19. Here the CDR3 reads CASSLGQGQGYTF. CDR3 sequence (DNA): TGTGCCAGCAGCTTAGGCCAGGGACAGGGCTACACCTTC.